Listed below are T cell receptor beta chains from one sample, sequenced in a study of T cells in Graves' hyperthyroidism and ophthalmopathy. TCRdb re-called the multiplex PCR reads with MiXCR, one entry per CDR3 protein. The profile shows hundreds of thousands of distinct CDR3 sequences, approximately 15% of them singletons. The sample comprised blood. Source of these receptors: a man aged 18-30 years with Graves' ophthalmopathy. CDR3s include the opening cysteine and the closing phenylalanine or tryptophan. Each record gives: D gene, clone size, V gene, J gene, CDR3 DNA, CDR3 protein. The D gene is left open where the match is weak. Clone size is not always given. Where it is, it says once, few, many or a class for expanded clones.

NA	many	TRBV9	TRBJ2-7	TGTGCCAGCAGCGCCACCGGGGCGGGAGAGCAGTACTTC	CASSATGAGEQYF
NA	many	TRBV7-9	TRBJ2-1	TGTGCCAGCAGCTTAGCAGGTGGCGGAAGCTCCTACAATGAGCAGTTCTTC	CASSLAGGGSSYNEQFF
NA	many	TRBV7-8	TRBJ1-5	TGTGCCAGCAGCTTAGGGCGACAGATCAATCAGCCCCAGCATTTT	CASSLGRQINQPQHF
NA	NA	TRBV5-6	TRBJ2-4	TGTGCCAGCAGCTTGGGGTACCCCCAGGACATTCAGTACTTC	CASSLGYPQDIQYF
TRBD1	many	TRBV24-1	TRBJ1-2	TGTGCCACCAGTGATCTTGGAAGTGCAGGGGGCTTTGGCTACACCTTC	CATSDLGSAGGFGYTF
TRBD1	many	TRBV12-3/TRBV12-4	TRBJ1-5	TGTGCCACCCAGGGGGGTAGTCAGCCCCAGCATTTT	CATQGGSQPQHF
NA	many	TRBV3-1	TRBJ1-1	TGTGCCAGCAGCCAAGCGCAACGGAAGAACACTGAAGCTTTCTTT	CASSQAQRKNTEAFF
NA	many	TRBV5-5	TRBJ2-1	TGTGCCAGCGGTCAGGCTTTTTACAATGAGCAGTTCTTC	CASGQAFYNEQFF
TRBD2	few	TRBV10-3	TRBJ2-3	TGTGCCATTAGCGGGAGGAACAGCACAGATACGCAGTATTTT	CAISGRNSTDTQYF
NA	many	TRBV20-1	TRBJ1-2	TGCAGTGGAGGGGGGGAGTCGGGGTATGGCTACACCTTC	CSGGGESGYGYTF
NA	NA	TRBV18	TRBJ2-5	TGTGCCAGCTCACCACAGGGCTCGAGGGAGACCCAGTACTTC	CASSPQGSRETQYF
TRBD2	NA	TRBV4-1	TRBJ2-3	TGCGCCAGCAGCCAAGAAGGACTAGCGGGAGGGCCCGGGTATTTT	CASSQEGLAGGPGYF
NA	few	TRBV3-1	TRBJ1-5	TGTGCCAGCAGCCGTTCGGAGGGTAACAATCAGCCCCAGCATTTT	CASSRSEGNNQPQHF
NA	many	TRBV2	TRBJ1-2	TGTGCCAGCAGTGAATTCCCTCTCCTAAAGGGCTACACCTTC	CASSEFPLLKGYTF
NA	NA	TRBV9	TRBJ1-1	TGTGCCAGCAGCCCTTTTAGGGGGGGATCGAACACTGAAGCTTTCTTT	CASSPFRGGSNTEAFF
TRBD2	many	TRBV30	TRBJ2-5	TGTGCCTGGAGTCAAGCGGGAGTCAGGGAGACCCAGTACTTC	CAWSQAGVRETQYF
NA	many	TRBV20-1	TRBJ2-3	TGCAGTGCTAGAGTATCGTTAGGTACAGATACGCAGTATTTT	CSARVSLGTDTQYF
TRBD1	many	TRBV20-1	TRBJ2-7	TGCAGTGTTGGGAGGACAGGGGGCCTCTACGAGCAGTACTTC	CSVGRTGGLYEQYF
NA	many	TRBV12-3/TRBV12-4	TRBJ1-1	TGTGCCAGCAGGAACAGGGTCTTGGCGAACACTGAAGCTTTCTTT	CASRNRVLANTEAFF
TRBD2	many	TRBV5-6	TRBJ2-7	TGTGCCAGCACTCTGGGACTAGCGGGATCCTACGAGCAGTACTTC	CASTLGLAGSYEQYF
NA	many	TRBV3-1	TRBJ2-7	TGTGCCAGCAGCCAAGCGGTCGGACAGATCTACGAGCAGTACTTC	CASSQAVGQIYEQYF
NA	few	TRBV20-1	TRBJ2-2	TGCAGTGCTAGCGGGCTCCTGAACACCGGGGAGCTGTTTTTT	CSASGLLNTGELFF
NA	few	TRBV5-1	TRBJ2-2	TGCGCCAGCAGCTTGGTCCAGGTCACCGGGGAGCTGTTTTTT	CASSLVQVTGELFF
NA	NA	TRBV7-9	TRBJ1-5	TGTGCCAGCAGCCCACAGTGGAGCAATCAGCCCCAGCATTTT	CASSPQWSNQPQHF
NA	few	TRBV15	TRBJ1-6	TGTGCCACCAGCTACTCCGGGACCAACAATTCACCCCTCCACTTT	CATSYSGTNNSPLHF
NA	NA	TRBV19	TRBJ1-5	TGTGCCAGTAGGGGCAGGGAGCGGAGCAATCAGCCCCAGCATTTT	CASRGRERSNQPQHF
TRBD2	many	TRBV27	TRBJ2-1	TGTGCCAGCAGTTCCCCTATCGACAGCGGGGGGACGTACAATGAGCAGTTCTTC	CASSSPIDSGGTYNEQFF
NA	NA	TRBV10-3	TRBJ1-6	TGTGCCATCAGTGAGAATAAGGAGAATTCACCCCTCCACTTT	CAISENKENSPLHF
NA	many	TRBV7-9	TRBJ2-5	TGTGCCAGCAGCTTATGGGGCAGCGATCAAGAGACCCAGTACTTC	CASSLWGSDQETQYF
TRBD1	many	TRBV7-2	TRBJ2-3	TGTGCCAGCAGCTTTAGAAGGGGGCGCTCAGATACGCAGTATTTT	CASSFRRGRSDTQYF
NA	many	TRBV30	TRBJ1-2	TGTGCCTGGAATGCAGGCAACTATGGCTACACCTTC	CAWNAGNYGYTF
NA	few	TRBV18	TRBJ1-3	TGTGCCAGCTCACCACCCGCTGTGGACAACACCATATATTTT	CASSPPAVDNTIYF
TRBD2	NA	TRBV20-1	TRBJ2-7	TGCAGTGCCCCGTCCGGGACTAGTATCGACGAGCAGTACTTC	CSAPSGTSIDEQYF
NA	many	TRBV2	TRBJ1-1	TGTGCCAGCAGCGGCGGAATGAACACTGAAGCTTTCTTT	CASSGGMNTEAFF
TRBD2	NA	TRBV13	TRBJ2-1	TGTGCCAGCAGCTCGGGACTAGAACACAATGAGCAGTTCTTC	CASSSGLEHNEQFF
TRBD2	many	TRBV4-1	TRBJ2-5	TGCGCCAGCAGCCAAGTAGGGCTAGCGGGACCCTACCAAGAGACCCAGTACTTC	CASSQVGLAGPYQETQYF
TRBD2	many	TRBV27	TRBJ2-1	TGTGCCAGCAGTAGGACTAGCGGGCCACCCGAGCAGTTCTTC	CASSRTSGPPEQFF
NA	many	TRBV10-3	TRBJ2-3	TGTGCCATCAGCCAGATCGTCGATACGCAGTATTTT	CAISQIVDTQYF
TRBD1	many	TRBV5-1	TRBJ2-2	TGCGCCAGCAGCTTGGACAGGGGTCGGGAGCTGTTTTTT	CASSLDRGRELFF
NA	few	TRBV6-1	TRBJ2-2	TGTGCCAGCAGCCTTACAGGGATGGCCGGGGAGCTGTTTTTT	CASSLTGMAGELFF
NA	NA	TRBV15	TRBJ2-7	TGTGCCACCAGCAGAGATCCAGGGACCTACGAGCAGTACTTC	CATSRDPGTYEQYF
NA	NA	TRBV6-1	TRBJ1-3	TGTGCCAGCTATGGCTCTGGAAACACCATATATTTT	CASYGSGNTIYF
TRBD1	many	TRBV19	TRBJ1-1	TGTGCCAGCAGGCCGGGACAGACTATGAACACTGAAGCTTTCTTT	CASRPGQTMNTEAFF
NA	many	TRBV5-1	TRBJ1-2	TGCGCCAGCAGCTTGGAACATGGACCGAACTATGGCTACACCTTC	CASSLEHGPNYGYTF
TRBD2	many	TRBV7-2	TRBJ2-2	TGTGCCAGCAGCTTAGGATCCCTAGCGGGAGGGTCGTACACCGGGGAGCTGTTTTTT	CASSLGSLAGGSYTGELFF
TRBD1	many	TRBV24-1	TRBJ2-2	TGTGCCACCAGTGATCCAGGGCGGACAGGGACCGGGGAGCTGTTTTTT	CATSDPGRTGTGELFF
NA	few	TRBV10-1	TRBJ2-7	TGCGCCAGCAGTGAGTCGGCGTTGACCTACGAGCAGTACTTC	CASSESALTYEQYF
TRBD1	NA	TRBV27	TRBJ2-2	TGTGCCAGCACACTAGGACAGGAGCTCACCGGGGAGCTGTTTTTT	CASTLGQELTGELFF
NA	many	TRBV10-3	TRBJ2-5	TGTGCCATCAGTGTGGTGGCGGGAAGTTCGGAGACCCAGTACTTC	CAISVVAGSSETQYF
NA	NA	TRBV7-3	TRBJ1-5	TGCGCCAGCAGCCAAGATTGGAGTCTGAGCAATCAGCCCCAGCATTTT	CASSQDWSLSNQPQHF
NA	few	TRBV11-3	TRBJ2-7	TGTGCCAGCAGCTCGACAACGACCTACGAGCAGTACTTC	CASSSTTTYEQYF
NA	few	TRBV14	TRBJ2-5	TGTGCCAGCAGCCAGTGGAGAGCGACAGAGACCCAGTACTTC	CASSQWRATETQYF
NA	few	TRBV29-1	TRBJ1-3	TGCAGCGGTTTTTACTCTGGAAACACCATATATTTT	CSGFYSGNTIYF
TRBD2	many	TRBV7-8	TRBJ2-2	TGTGCCAGCAGCTTTAGCGGGGGGGCCGGGGAGCTGTTTTTT	CASSFSGGAGELFF